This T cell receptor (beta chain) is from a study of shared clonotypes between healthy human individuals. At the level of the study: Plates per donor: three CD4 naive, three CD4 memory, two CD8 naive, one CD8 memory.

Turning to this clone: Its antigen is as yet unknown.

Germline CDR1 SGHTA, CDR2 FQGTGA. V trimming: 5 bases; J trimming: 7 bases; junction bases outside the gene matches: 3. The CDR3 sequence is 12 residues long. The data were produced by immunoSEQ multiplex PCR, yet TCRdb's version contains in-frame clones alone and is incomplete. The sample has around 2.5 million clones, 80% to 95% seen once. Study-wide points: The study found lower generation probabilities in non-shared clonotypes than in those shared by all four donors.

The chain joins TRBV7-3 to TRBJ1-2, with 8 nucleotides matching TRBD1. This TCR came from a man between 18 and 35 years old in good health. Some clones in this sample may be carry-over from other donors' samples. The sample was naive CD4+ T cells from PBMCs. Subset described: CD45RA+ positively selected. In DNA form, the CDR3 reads TGTGCCAGCAGCCCCGGGACAGGTGGCTACACCTTC. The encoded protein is CASSPGTGGYTF.